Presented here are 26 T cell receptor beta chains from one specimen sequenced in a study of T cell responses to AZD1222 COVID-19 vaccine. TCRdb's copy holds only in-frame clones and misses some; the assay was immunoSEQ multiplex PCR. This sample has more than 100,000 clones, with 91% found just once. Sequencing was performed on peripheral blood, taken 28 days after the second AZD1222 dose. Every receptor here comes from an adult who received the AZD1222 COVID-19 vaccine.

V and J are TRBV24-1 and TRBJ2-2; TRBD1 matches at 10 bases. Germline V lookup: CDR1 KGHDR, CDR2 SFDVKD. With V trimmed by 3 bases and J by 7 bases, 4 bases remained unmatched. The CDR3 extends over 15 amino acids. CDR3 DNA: TGTGCCACCAGTGATCCGGGACAGGGGAACGGGGAGCTGTTTTTT. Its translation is CATSDPGQGNGELFF.

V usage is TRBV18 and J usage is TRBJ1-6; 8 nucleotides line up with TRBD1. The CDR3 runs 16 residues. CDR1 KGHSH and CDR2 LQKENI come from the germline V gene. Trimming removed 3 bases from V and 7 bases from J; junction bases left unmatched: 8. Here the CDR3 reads CASSPAAGGENSPLHF. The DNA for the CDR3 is TGTGCCAGCTCACCTGCGGCAGGGGGCGAAAATTCACCCCTCCACTTT.

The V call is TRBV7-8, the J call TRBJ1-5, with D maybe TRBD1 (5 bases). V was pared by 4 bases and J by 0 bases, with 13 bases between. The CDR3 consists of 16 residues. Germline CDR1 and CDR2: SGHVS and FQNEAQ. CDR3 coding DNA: TGTGCCAGCAGCTCCCAGGGAGGGATTAGCAATCAGCCCCAGCATTTT. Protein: CASSSQGGISNQPQHF.

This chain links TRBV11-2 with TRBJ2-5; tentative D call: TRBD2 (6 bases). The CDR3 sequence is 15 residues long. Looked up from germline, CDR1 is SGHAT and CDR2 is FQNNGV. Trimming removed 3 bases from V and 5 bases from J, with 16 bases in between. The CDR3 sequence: CASSFGTPHGETQYF. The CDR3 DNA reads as TGTGCCAGCAGCTTTGGGACTCCCCATGGGGAGACCCAGTACTTC. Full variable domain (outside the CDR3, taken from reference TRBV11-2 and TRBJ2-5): EAGVAQSPRYKIIEKRQSVAFWCNPISGHATLYWYQQILGQGPKLLIQFQNNGVVDDSQLPKDRFSAERLKGVDSTLKIQPAKLEDSAVYLCASSFGTPHGETQYFGPGTRLLVL.

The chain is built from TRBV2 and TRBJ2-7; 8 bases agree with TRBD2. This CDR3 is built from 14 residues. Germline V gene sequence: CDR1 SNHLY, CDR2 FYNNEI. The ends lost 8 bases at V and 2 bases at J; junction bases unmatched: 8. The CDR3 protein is CASLWSGGPYEQYF. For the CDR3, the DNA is TGTGCCAGCCTCTGGTCGGGGGGGCCCTACGAGCAGTACTTC.

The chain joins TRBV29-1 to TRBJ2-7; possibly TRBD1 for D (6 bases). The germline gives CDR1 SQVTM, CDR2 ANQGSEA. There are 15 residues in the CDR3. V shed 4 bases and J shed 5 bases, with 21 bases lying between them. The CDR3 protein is CSVVPLNRASNEQYV. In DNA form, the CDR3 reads TGCAGCGTTGTACCCCTCAACAGGGCGTCGAACGAGCAGTACGTC.

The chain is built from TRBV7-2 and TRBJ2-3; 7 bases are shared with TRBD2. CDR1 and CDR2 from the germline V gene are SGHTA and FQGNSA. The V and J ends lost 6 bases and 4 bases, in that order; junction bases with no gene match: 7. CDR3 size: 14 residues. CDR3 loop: CASSSGGRADTQYF. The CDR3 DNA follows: TGTGCCAGCAGTTCGGGGGGACGGGCAGATACGCAGTATTTT.

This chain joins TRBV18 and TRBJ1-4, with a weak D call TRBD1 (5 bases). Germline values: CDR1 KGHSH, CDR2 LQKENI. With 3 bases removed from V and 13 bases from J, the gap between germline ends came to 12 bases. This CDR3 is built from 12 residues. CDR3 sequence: CASSPDGDGLFF. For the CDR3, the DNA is TGTGCCAGCTCACCCGATGGGGACGGACTGTTTTTT.

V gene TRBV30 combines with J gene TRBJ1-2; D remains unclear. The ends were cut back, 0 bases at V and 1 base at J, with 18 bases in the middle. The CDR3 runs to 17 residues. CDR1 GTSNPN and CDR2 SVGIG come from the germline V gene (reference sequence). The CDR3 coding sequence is TGTGCCTGGAGTGTATCGTGGGCCTCCACATTTAACTATGGCTACACCTTC. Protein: CAWSVSWASTFNYGYTF.

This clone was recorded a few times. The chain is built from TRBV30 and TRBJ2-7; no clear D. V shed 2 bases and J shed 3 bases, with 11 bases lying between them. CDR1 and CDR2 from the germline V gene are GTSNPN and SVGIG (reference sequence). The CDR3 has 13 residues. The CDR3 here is CAWSPGRIYEQYF. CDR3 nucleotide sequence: TGTGCCTGGAGTCCCGGACGGATCTACGAGCAGTACTTC.

The CDR3 sequence: CASSRQGWNEKLFF. In nucleotides, the CDR3 is TGTGCCAGCTCTCGCCAGGGTTGGAATGAAAAACTGTTTTTT. The chain employs TRBV18 and TRBJ1-4, with D tentatively TRBD1 (5 bases). V was pared by 6 bases and J by 5 bases, with 13 bases between. This CDR3 has 14 amino acids. Germline assignment: CDR1 KGHSH and CDR2 LQKENI.

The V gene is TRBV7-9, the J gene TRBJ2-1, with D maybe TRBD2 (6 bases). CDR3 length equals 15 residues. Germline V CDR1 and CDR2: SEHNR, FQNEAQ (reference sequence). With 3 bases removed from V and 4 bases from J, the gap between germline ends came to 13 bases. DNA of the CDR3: TGTGCCAGCAGCTTCCGGGACTTAAAATACAATGAGCAGTTCTTC. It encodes CASSFRDLKYNEQFF.

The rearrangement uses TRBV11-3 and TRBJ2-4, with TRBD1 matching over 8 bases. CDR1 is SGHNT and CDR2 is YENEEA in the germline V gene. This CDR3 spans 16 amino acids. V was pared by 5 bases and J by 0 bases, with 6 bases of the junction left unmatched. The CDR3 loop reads CASSPRDRSAKNIQYF. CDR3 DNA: TGTGCCAGCAGCCCCCGGGACAGGTCAGCCAAAAACATTCAGTACTTC.

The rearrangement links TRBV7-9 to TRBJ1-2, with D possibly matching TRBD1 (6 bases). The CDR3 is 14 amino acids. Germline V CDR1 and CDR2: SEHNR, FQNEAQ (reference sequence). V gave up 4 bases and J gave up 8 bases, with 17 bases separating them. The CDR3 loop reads CASSYLQGRGGYTF. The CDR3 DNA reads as TGTGCCAGCAGCTACCTCCAGGGGCGTGGAGGCTACACCTTC.

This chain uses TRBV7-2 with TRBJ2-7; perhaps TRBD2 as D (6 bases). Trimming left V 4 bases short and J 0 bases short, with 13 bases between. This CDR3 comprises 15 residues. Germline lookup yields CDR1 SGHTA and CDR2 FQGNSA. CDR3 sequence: CASSSGTPSSYEQYV. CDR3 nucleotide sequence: TGTGCCAGCAGCTCGGGGACTCCCAGCTCCTACGAGCAGTACGTC.

The CDR3 DNA reads as TGTGCCAGCAGCCAAGGGGGCCTGAACACTGAAGCTTTCTTT. Its protein product is CASSQGGLNTEAFF. The chain carries TRBV3-1 (or the pseudogene TRBV3-2) and TRBJ1-1; weak D call: TRBD1 (5 bases). Between the trimmed V and J ends, which lost 1 base and 0 bases, there was a span of 6 bases. Germline loops: CDR1 LGHDT, CDR2 YNNKEL (reference sequence). This CDR3 spans 14 amino acids.

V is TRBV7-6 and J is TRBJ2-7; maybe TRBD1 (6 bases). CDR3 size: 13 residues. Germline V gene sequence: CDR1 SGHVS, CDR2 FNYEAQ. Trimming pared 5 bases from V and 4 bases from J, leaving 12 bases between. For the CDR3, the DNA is TGTGCCAGCAGCCAAGGACAGATATACGAGCAGTACTTC. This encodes CASSQGQIYEQYF.

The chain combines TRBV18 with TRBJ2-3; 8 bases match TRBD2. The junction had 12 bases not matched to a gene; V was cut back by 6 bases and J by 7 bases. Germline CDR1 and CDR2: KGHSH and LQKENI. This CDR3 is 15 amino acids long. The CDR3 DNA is TGTGCCAGCTCTCCCGTCGGCGCGGGGGGATATACGCAGTATTTT. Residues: CASSPVGAGGYTQYF.

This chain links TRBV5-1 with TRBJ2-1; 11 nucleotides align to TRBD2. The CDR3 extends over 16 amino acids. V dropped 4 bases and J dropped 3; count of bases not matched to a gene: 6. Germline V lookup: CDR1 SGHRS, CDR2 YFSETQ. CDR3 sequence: CASSPIAGGNYNEQFF. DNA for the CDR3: TGCGCCAGCAGCCCTATAGCGGGGGGGAACTACAATGAGCAGTTCTTC.

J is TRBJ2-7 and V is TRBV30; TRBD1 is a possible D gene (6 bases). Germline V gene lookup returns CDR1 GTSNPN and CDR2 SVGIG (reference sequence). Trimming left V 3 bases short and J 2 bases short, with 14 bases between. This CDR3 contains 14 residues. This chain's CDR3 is CAWSQGMPPYEQYF. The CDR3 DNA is TGTGCCTGGAGCCAGGGGATGCCCCCCTACGAGCAGTACTTC.

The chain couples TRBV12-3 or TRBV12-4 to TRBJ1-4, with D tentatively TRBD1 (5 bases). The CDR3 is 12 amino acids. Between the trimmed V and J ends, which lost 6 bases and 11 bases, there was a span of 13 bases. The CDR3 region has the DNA TGTGCCAGCAGGCCCCCCGGGGGGAAACTGTTTTTT. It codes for CASRPPGGKLFF.

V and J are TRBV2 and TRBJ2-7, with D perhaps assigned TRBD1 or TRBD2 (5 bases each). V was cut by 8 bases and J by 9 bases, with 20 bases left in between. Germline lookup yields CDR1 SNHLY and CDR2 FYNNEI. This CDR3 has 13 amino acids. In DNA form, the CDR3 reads TGTGCCAGCGAGGGGACCCTCCTTTCCCGGCAGTACGTC. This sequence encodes CASEGTLLSRQYV.

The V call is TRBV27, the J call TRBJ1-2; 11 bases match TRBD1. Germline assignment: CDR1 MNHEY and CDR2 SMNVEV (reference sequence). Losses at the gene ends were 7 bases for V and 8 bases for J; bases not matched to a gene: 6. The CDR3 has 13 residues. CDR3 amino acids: CASTPGTGGGYTF. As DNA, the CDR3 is TGTGCCAGCACCCCCGGGACAGGGGGAGGCTACACCTTC.

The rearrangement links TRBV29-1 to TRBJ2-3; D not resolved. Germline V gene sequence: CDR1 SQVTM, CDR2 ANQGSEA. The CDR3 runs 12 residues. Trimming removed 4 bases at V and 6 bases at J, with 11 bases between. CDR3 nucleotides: TGCAGCGTTGGCCCAAAGGTGGATACGCAGTATTTT. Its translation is CSVGPKVDTQYF.

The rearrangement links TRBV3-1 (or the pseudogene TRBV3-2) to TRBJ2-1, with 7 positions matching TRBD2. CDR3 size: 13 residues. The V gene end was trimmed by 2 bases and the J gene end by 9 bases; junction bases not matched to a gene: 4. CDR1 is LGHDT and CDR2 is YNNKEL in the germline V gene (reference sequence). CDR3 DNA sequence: TGTGCCAGCAGCCAAATGGGGGGGACTGAGCAGTTCTTC. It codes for CASSQMGGTEQFF.

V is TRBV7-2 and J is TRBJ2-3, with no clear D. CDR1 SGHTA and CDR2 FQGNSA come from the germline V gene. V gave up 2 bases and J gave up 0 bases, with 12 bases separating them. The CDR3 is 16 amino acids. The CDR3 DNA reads TGTGCCAGCAGCTTAACCTTGACAACTAGCACAGATACGCAGTATTTT. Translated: CASSLTLTTSTDTQYF.